The 13 T cell receptor beta chains below all came from one sample that was sequenced in a study of neurological immune-mediated disorders. TCRdb re-called the 5' RACE reads through MiXCR, storing one row per CDR3 protein. This table has over 60,000 distinct CDR3 sequences, roughly 4.4% appearing once. Sequences were obtained from PBMCs. The source is a woman in her 70s with multiple sclerosis.

The table lists this clonotype with many counts. The chain joins TRBV24-1 to TRBJ2-3; 9 bases are a match to TRBD2. V gave up 4 bases and J gave up 1 base; unmatched junction bases: 8. The CDR3 sequence is 17 residues long. The germline gives CDR1 KGHDR, CDR2 SFDVKD. The CDR3 protein is CATSDASRTSGTDTQYF. CDR3 bases: TGTGCCACCAGTGACGCCTCCAGGACTAGCGGCACAGATACGCAGTATTTT.

The sample holds many counts of this clonotype. The chain couples TRBV12-3 or TRBV12-4 to TRBJ1-1, with 8 bases that match TRBD1. The CDR3 has 15 residues. J was trimmed by 2 bases and V by 5 bases; bases with no gene match: 7. The CDR3 DNA sequence: TGTGCCAGCAGTCCGACGGGACAGGTTAACACTGAAGCTTTCTTT. Its translation: CASSPTGQVNTEAFF.

In this sample, this clonotype turned up many times. The chain links TRBV7-9 to TRBJ2-2; TRBD1 or TRBD2 may be the D gene (5 bases each). V was trimmed by 3 bases and J by 5 bases, leaving 7 bases between them. CDR1 SEHNR and CDR2 FQNEAQ come from the germline V gene (reference sequence). The CDR3 has 13 residues. The chain's CDR3 is CASSFEGTGELFF. CDR3 in DNA: TGTGCCAGCAGCTTCGAGGGGACCGGGGAGCTGTTTTTT.

This clonotype has at least ten counts. Here the CDR3 DNA reads TGTGCCAGCAGCCAAAGGACTAGCGGGAGGGCCGGAAATGAGCAGTTCTTC. Translation: CASSQRTSGRAGNEQFF. The J gene is TRBJ2-1, the V gene TRBV7-2; 15 bases fit TRBD2. The V gene's germline CDR1 is SGHTA and CDR2 FQGNSA. V was clipped by 5 bases and J by 7 bases; unmatched bases: 9. This CDR3 has 17 residues. Using reference TRBV7-2 and TRBJ2-1 for the parts outside the CDR3, the full variable domain is GAGVSQSPSNKVTEKGKDVELRCDPISGHTALYWYRQSLGQGLEFLIYFQGNSAPDKSGLPSDRFSAERTGGSVSTLTIQRTQQEDSAVYLCASSQRTSGRAGNEQFFGPGTRLTVL.

The CDR3 region is CATSRDEGRPEAFF. In nucleotides, the CDR3 is TGTGCCACCAGCAGAGATGAGGGTCGACCTGAAGCTTTCTTT. The gene calls are TRBV15 and TRBJ1-1, with D unresolved. Germline V lookup: CDR1 LNHNV, CDR2 YYDKDF (reference sequence). The CDR3 is 14 amino acids. With 0 bases removed from V and 6 bases from J, the gap between germline ends came to 11 bases.

The chain combines TRBV20-1 with TRBJ2-3, with D possibly TRBD2 on 5 matching bases. The length of the CDR3 is 14 residues. The germline V and J ends were trimmed by 4 bases and 4 bases, with 15 bases remaining between them. Germline-derived CDR1 and CDR2 are DFQATT and SNEGSKA (reference sequence). CDR3 sequence: CSANGGSWSDTQYF. The CDR3 DNA is TGCAGTGCTAACGGAGGTTCCTGGTCAGATACGCAGTATTTT.

This clonotype was seen at least ten times. The rearrangement joins TRBV5-1 to TRBJ2-1; the match to TRBD1 covers 8 bases. The V gene end was trimmed by 4 bases and the J gene end by 8 bases; junction bases not matched to a gene: 2. Germline assignment: CDR1 SGHRS and CDR2 YFSETQ. The CDR3 sequence is 12 residues long. CDR3 sequence reads: CASSQGADEQFF. In DNA form, the CDR3 reads TGCGCCAGCAGCCAGGGGGCCGATGAGCAGTTCTTC.

This clonotype was detected ten times or more. The chain has TRBV5-1 and TRBJ2-3, with 7 bases identical to TRBD2. Germline trimming cut 2 bases from V and 0 bases from J; bases unmatched to any gene: 6. The V gene's germline CDR1 is SGHRS and CDR2 YFSETQ. CDR3 length equals 16 residues. The CDR3 DNA reads as TGCGCCAGCAGCTTTTACGGGAGGCCCAGCACAGATACGCAGTATTTT. This sequence encodes CASSFYGRPSTDTQYF.

This clonotype occurred many times. The CDR3 loop reads CSAIRDTVTYEQYF. In DNA, the CDR3 is TGCAGTGCTATTAGGGACACGGTAACCTACGAGCAGTACTTC. The chain has TRBV20-1 and TRBJ2-7, with D possibly being TRBD1 (6 bases). The CDR3 sequence is 14 residues long. V lost 4 bases to trimming and J lost 2 bases, with 15 bases between them. Germline V gene data show CDR1 as DFQATT and CDR2 as SNEGSKA (reference sequence).

This clonotype was observed at least ten times. The rearrangement joins TRBV5-1 to TRBJ2-2, with TRBD2 matching over 8 bases. The CDR3 is made up of 17 amino acids. The germline V gene encodes CDR1 SGHRS and CDR2 YFSETQ. The J segment lost 6 bases and the V segment lost 4 bases, leaving 14 bases of the junction unmatched. The chain's CDR3 is CASSRLRGRIVAGELFF. CDR3 in DNA: TGCGCCAGCAGCCGGCTCCGCGGGAGGATTGTGGCCGGGGAGCTGTTTTTT.

Many counts were recorded for this clonotype. CDR3 loop: CAISELAGYYGYTF. CDR3 DNA sequence: TGTGCCATCAGTGAGTTGGCGGGCTACTATGGCTACACCTTC. This chain joins TRBV10-3 and TRBJ1-2; no firm D call. The germline V gene encodes CDR1 ENHRY and CDR2 SYGVKD. The CDR3 consists of 14 residues. Trimming shortened V by 1 base and J by 3 bases, and 9 bases separated the two germline ends.

This clonotype was picked up many times. The CDR3 DNA sequence: TGTGCCAGCAGGGCCGACACCCATGAGCAGTTCTTC. Translation: CASRADTHEQFF. The genes are TRBV11-2 and TRBJ2-1; D remains unclear. Germline assignment: CDR1 SGHAT and CDR2 FQNNGV. The CDR3 has 12 residues. V was clipped by 6 bases and J by 8 bases, with 11 bases between them.

Only a few counts were recorded for this clonotype. This chain connects TRBV7-6 to TRBJ2-5; a possible D gene is TRBD2 (5 bases). Looked up from germline, CDR1 is SGHVS and CDR2 is FNYEAQ. V lost 1 base and J 5 bases, leaving 17 bases between the germline ends. The CDR3 spans 16 residues. CDR3 in amino acids: CASSLDRGLNTETQYF. The CDR3 DNA is TGTGCCAGCAGCTTAGATCGGGGTCTAAACACGGAGACCCAGTACTTC. The whole variable domain, remainder taken from reference TRBV7-6 and TRBJ2-5, is GAGVSQSPRYKVTKRGQDVALRCDPISGHVSLYWYRQALGQGPEFLTYFNYEAQQDKSGLPNDRFSAERPEGSISTLTIQRTEQRDSAMYRCASSLDRGLNTETQYFGPGTRLLVL.